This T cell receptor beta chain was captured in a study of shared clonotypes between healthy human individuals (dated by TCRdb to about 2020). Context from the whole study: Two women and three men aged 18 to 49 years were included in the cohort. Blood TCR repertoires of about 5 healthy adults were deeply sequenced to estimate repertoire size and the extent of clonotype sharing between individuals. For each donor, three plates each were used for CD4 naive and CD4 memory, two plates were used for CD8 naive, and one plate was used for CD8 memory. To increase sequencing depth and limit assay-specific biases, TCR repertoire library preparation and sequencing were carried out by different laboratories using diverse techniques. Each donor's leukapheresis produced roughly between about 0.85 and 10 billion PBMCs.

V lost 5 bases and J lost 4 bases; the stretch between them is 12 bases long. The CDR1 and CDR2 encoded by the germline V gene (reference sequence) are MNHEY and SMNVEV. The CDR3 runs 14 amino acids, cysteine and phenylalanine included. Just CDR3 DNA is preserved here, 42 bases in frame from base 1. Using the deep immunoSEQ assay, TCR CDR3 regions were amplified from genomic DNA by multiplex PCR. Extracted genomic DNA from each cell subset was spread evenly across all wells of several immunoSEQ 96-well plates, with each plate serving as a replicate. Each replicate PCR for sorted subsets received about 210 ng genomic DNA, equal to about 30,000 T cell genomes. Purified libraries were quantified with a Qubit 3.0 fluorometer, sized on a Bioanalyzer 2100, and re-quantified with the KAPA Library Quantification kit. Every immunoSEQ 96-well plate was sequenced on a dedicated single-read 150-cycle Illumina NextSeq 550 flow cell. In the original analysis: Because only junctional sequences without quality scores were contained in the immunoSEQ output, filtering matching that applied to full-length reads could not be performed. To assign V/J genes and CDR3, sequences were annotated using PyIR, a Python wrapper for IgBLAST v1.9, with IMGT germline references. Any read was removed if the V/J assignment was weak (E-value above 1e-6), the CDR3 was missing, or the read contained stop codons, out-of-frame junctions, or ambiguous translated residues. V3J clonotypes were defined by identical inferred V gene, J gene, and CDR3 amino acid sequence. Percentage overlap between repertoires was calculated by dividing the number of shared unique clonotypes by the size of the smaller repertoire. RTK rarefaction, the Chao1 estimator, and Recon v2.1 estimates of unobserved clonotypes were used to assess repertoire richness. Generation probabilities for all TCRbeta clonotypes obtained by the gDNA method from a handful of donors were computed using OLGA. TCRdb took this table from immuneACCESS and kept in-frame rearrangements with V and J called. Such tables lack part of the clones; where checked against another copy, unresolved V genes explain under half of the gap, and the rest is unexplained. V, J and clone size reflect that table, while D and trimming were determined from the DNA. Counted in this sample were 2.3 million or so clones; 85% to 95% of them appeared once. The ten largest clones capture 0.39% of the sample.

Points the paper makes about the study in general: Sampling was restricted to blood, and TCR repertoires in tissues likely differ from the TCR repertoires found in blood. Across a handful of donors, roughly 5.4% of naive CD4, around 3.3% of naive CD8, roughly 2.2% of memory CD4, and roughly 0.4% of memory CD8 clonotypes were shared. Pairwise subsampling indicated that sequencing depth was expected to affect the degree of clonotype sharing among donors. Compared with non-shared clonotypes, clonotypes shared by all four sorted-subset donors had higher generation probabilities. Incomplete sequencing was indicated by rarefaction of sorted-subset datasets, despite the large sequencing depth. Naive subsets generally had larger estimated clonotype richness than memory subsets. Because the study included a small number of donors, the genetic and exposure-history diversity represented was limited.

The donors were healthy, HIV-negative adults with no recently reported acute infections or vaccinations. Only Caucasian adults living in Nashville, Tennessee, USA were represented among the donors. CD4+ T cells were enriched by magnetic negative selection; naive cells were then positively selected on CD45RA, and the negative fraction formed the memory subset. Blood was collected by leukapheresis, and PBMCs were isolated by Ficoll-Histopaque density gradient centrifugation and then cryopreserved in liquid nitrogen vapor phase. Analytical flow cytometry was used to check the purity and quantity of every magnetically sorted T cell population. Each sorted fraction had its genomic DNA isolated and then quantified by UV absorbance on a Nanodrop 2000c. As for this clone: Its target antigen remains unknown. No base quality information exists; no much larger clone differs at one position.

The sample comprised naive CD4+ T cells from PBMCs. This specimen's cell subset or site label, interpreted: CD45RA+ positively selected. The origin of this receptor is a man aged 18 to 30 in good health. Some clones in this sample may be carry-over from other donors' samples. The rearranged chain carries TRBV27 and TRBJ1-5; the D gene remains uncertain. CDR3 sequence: CASSLRPINQPQHF. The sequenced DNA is TGTGCCAGCAGTCTCAGACCGATTAATCAGCCCCAGCATTTT.